The present T cell receptor beta chain was sequenced within a study of naive and memory T cell subsets. General observations from the study: There was no ground truth to check naive and memory subset results. In naive cells, over 85% of TCR sequences were seen only once. Especially in CD8 cells, naive repertoires contained a few larger clonotypes, possibly CD45RA-re-expressing memory cells.

Both TRBC1 and TRBC2 were covered by a beta constant-region primer of two equimolar oligonucleotides. Nested alpha and beta constant-region primers with the SP2 primer drove four PCR rounds on ligated cDNA. MiXCR was run by TCRdb on the UMI-ligation and nested PCR reads, yielding one entry per CDR3 protein. Of roughly 140,000 distinct CDR3 sequences listed, 15% to 25% are singletons. J lost 10 bases, V lost 4 bases, and 14 bases had no gene match. This CDR3 contains 16 residues. Per the germline V gene, CDR1 is SGHDT and CDR2 is YYEEEE. This clonotype was counted only a few times. What it recognizes is unknown. After the first PCR, alpha and beta chain libraries were processed separately. CMV status came from CD4+ IFNgamma after overnight CMV lysate stimulation.

Sequencing was carried out using naive CD8+ T cells from blood. The sequence was obtained from a human donor in good health. V and J are TRBV5-6 and TRBJ2-1; 10 positions match TRBD1. CDR3 region: CASSRLPGQGRSEQFF. For the CDR3, the DNA is TGTGCCAGCAGCCGGCTCCCGGGACAGGGGCGAAGCGAGCAGTTCTTC.